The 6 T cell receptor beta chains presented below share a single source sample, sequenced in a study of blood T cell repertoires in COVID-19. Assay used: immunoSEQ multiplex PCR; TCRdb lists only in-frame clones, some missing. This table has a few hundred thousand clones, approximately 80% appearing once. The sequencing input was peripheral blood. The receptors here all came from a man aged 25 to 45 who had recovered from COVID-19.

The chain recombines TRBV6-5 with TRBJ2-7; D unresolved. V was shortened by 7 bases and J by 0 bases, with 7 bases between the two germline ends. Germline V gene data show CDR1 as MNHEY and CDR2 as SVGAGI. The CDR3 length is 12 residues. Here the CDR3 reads CASTVHSYEQYF. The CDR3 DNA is TGTGCCAGCACAGTCCACTCCTACGAGCAGTACTTC.

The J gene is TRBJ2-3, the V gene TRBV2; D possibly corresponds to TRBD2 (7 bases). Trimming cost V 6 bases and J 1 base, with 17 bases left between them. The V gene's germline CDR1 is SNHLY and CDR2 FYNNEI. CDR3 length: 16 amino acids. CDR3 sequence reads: CASSRDRGARTDTQYF. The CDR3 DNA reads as TGTGCCAGCAGCAGAGACCGGGGGGCCCGCACAGATACGCAGTATTTT.

CDR3 DNA: TGTGCCAGCAGTTTAGGAGCAGGGGGCGAACACTATGGCTACACCTTC. It is translated as CASSLGAGGEHYGYTF. The V and J genes are TRBV28 and TRBJ1-2; 8 nucleotides agree with TRBD1. This CDR3 comprises 16 residues. Trimming removed 2 bases from V and 3 bases from J; junction bases left unmatched: 8. From germline, CDR1 is MDHEN and CDR2 SYDVKM.

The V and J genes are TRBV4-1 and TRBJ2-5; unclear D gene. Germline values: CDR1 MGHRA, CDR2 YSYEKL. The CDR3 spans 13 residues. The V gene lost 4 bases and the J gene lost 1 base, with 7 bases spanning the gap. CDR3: CASSLQVQETQYF. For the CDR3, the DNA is TGCGCCAGCAGCCTGCAGGTCCAAGAGACCCAGTACTTC.

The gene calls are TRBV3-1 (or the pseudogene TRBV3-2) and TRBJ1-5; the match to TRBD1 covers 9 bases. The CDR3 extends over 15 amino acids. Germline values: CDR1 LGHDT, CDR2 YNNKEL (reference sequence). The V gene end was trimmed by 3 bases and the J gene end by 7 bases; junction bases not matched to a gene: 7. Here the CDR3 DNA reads TGTGCCAGCAGCCAGAGAACAGGGGGCGACCAGCCCCAGCATTTT. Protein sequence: CASSQRTGGDQPQHF.

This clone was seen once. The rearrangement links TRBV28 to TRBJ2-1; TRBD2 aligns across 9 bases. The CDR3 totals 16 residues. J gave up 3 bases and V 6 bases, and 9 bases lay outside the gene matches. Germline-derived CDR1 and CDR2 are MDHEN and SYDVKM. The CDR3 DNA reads TGTGCCAGCAGCGCCCAGGAAGCGGGGGGCTACAATGAGCAGTTCTTC. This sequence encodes CASSAQEAGGYNEQFF.